A selection of T cell receptor beta chains follows, all from one sample in a study of early T cells in non-severe SARS-CoV-2 infection. One entry per CDR3 protein, called by TCRdb with MiXCR from the 5' RACE reads. Of tens of thousands of distinct CDR3 sequences listed, over 3.5% were seen once; the top ten hold 15% to 20%. Input material: whole blood. These receptors came from an adult who was a healthcare worker with PCR-confirmed SARS-CoV-2 infection or an uninfected control (not recorded which). Each CDR3 is given without its conserved first and last residue.

len: 11; j_gene: TRBJ1-5; v_gene: TRBV20-1; CDR3aa: SARGISNQPQH
len: 15; j_gene: TRBJ2-3; v_gene: TRBV20-1; CDR3aa: SASSSGGPNPRDTQY
len: 11; j_gene: TRBJ2-7; v_gene: TRBV20-1; CDR3aa: SARGWARYEQY
len: 12; j_gene: TRBJ2-7; v_gene: TRBV7-9; CDR3aa: ASSMDRGPYEQY
len: 10; j_gene: TRBJ1-2; v_gene: TRBV20-1; CDR3aa: SATGQNYGYT
len: 11; j_gene: TRBJ2-2; v_gene: TRBV5-1; CDR3aa: ASSLANTGELF
len: 13; j_gene: TRBJ1-6; v_gene: TRBV3-1; CDR3aa: ASSQVTGAYSPLH
len: 14; j_gene: TRBJ2-3; v_gene: TRBV24-1; CDR3aa: ATSEGGEFNRHTQY
len: 10; j_gene: TRBJ1-1; v_gene: TRBV11-3; CDR3aa: ASSKQGMRAF
len: 13; j_gene: TRBJ2-7; v_gene: TRBV5-1; CDR3aa: ASSLQPGTGDKQY
len: 12; j_gene: TRBJ2-1; v_gene: TRBV29-1; CDR3aa: SAQDGSSYNEQF
len: 9; j_gene: TRBJ2-3; v_gene: TRBV10-3; CDR3aa: AISDDSARY
len: 13; j_gene: TRBJ2-5; v_gene: TRBV5-1; CDR3aa: VSSTSGTKKETQY
len: 11; j_gene: TRBJ2-3; v_gene: TRBV6-6; CDR3aa: ASRGTSTDTQY
len: 11; j_gene: TRBJ1-2; v_gene: TRBV25-1; CDR3aa: ASSEQGGYGYT
len: 15; j_gene: TRBJ1-2; v_gene: TRBV18; CDR3aa: ASSPRSNTEAGYGYT
len: 16; j_gene: TRBJ2-1; v_gene: TRBV4-1; CDR3aa: ASSQGLKGTGGLGEQF
len: 12; j_gene: TRBJ2-1; v_gene: TRBV29-1; CDR3aa: SVEGRGGLGEQF
len: 10; j_gene: TRBJ1-2; v_gene: TRBV10-3; CDR3aa: AISNREGGYT
len: 14; j_gene: TRBJ2-1; v_gene: TRBV6-6; CDR3aa: ASSYSRSSEHNEQF
len: 13; j_gene: TRBJ1-5; v_gene: TRBV19; CDR3aa: ASRDTGHSNQPQH
len: 9; j_gene: TRBJ2-2; v_gene: TRBV10-3; CDR3aa: AIRATGELF
len: 10; j_gene: TRBJ1-4; v_gene: TRBV20-1; CDR3aa: SARGDGEKLF
len: 9; j_gene: TRBJ2-7; v_gene: TRBV20-1; CDR3aa: SLGQAHEQY
len: 10; j_gene: TRBJ2-7; v_gene: TRBV27; CDR3aa: ASSERGNEQY
len: 13; j_gene: TRBJ2-1; v_gene: TRBV7-7; CDR3aa: ASSILAGPTHEQF
len: 11; j_gene: TRBJ1-2; v_gene: TRBV6-1; CDR3aa: ASSEAPRYGYT
len: 15; j_gene: TRBJ2-5; v_gene: TRBV7-4; CDR3aa: ASSPGGAGTQSETQY
len: 12; j_gene: TRBJ2-7; v_gene: TRBV2; CDR3aa: ATGASGGAREQY
len: 15; j_gene: TRBJ2-3; v_gene: TRBV6-1; CDR3aa: ASSVRGQTSSTDTQY
len: 9; j_gene: TRBJ1-2; v_gene: TRBV7-9; CDR3aa: ASSFSYGYT
len: 12; j_gene: TRBJ1-1; v_gene: TRBV20-1; CDR3aa: SAIIGQADAEAF